These 5 T cell receptor beta chains share one sample of origin, sequenced in a study of blood T cells in healthy people across ages. With a J-beta primer mix and a sample-barcoded 5' primer, a second PCR ran 7 to 11 cycles. Using its own MiXCR run on the 5' RACE reads, TCRdb lists one record per CDR3 protein. The sample contains over a million distinct CDR3 sequences, 40% to 45% of which appear only once. Sequencing used blood. The receptors were gathered from a young woman in good health.

This clonotype was seen a handful of times. The V gene is TRBV20-1, the J gene TRBJ2-3, with D perhaps assigned TRBD1 or TRBD2 (5 bases each). In germline, CDR1 is DFQATT, CDR2 SNEGSKA (reference sequence). V lost 2 bases and J 0 bases, leaving 15 bases between the germline ends. There are 16 residues in the CDR3. The CDR3 bases are TGCAGTGCTAGATTCTCGGGGCTATTTAGCACAGATACGCAGTATTTT. Its protein is CSARFSGLFSTDTQYF.

V gene TRBV4-2 combines with J gene TRBJ1-2, with a possible D match to TRBD1 (5 bases). Trimming left V 0 bases short and J 3 bases short, with 8 bases between. Germline CDR1 reads LGHNA; CDR2 reads YNFKEQ. The CDR3 extends over 14 amino acids. The DNA for the CDR3 is TGTGCCAGCAGCCAAGACAGCAGGGACTATGGCTACACCTTC. The encoded protein is CASSQDSRDYGYTF.

The chain uses TRBV20-1 and TRBJ2-4; 8 bases match TRBD1. J gave up 2 bases and V 6 bases, and 6 bases lay outside the gene matches. The CDR3 extends over 14 amino acids. The V gene's germline CDR1 is DFQATT and CDR2 SNEGSKA (reference sequence). The CDR3 DNA is TGCAGTGCGGCAGGGGGCGCTACCAAAAACATTCAGTACTTC. The encoded protein is CSAAGGATKNIQYF.

The table lists this clonotype with a few counts. The rearrangement joins TRBV20-1 to TRBJ1-5, with a tentative D call TRBD1 (5 bases). The germline V gene encodes CDR1 DFQATT and CDR2 SNEGSKA (reference sequence). The CDR3 runs 14 residues. V lost 1 base to trimming and J lost 4 bases, with 11 bases between them. The CDR3 protein is CSARAGPYNQPQHF. The CDR3 DNA reads as TGCAGTGCTAGAGCGGGGCCCTATAATCAGCCCCAGCATTTT.

The V call is TRBV6-2 or TRBV6-3, the J call TRBJ1-1; 8 bases line up with TRBD1. CDR1 and CDR2 (germline): MNHEY, SVGEGT. J was trimmed by 3 bases and V by 1 base; bases with no gene match: 13. The CDR3 is 18 amino acids. CDR3 residues: CASSYYTQGAVKDTEAFF. The CDR3, as DNA: TGTGCCAGCAGTTACTATACGCAGGGGGCTGTGAAGGACACTGAAGCTTTCTTT.